These T cell receptor beta chains were read from a single sample in a study of long-term antiretroviral therapy in people with HIV. This table comes from immunoSEQ multiplex PCR, and its TCRdb copy is limited to in-frame clones, with some not included. The table has more than 30,000 clones, roughly 77% seen once. Material: unsorted PBMCs, obtained 1.9 years after starting antiretroviral therapy. The receptors here all came from a man younger than 35 with HIV. The CDR3 runs from the conserved cysteine through the conserved F or W. D genes are given only for firm matches. Size tells how often a clone was seen (once, few, many) or the class of an expanded clone, and some rows leave it out.

TRBV7-8,TRBJ2-1,NA,NA,CASSRGVTTYNEQFF,TGTGCCAGCAGCCGCGGGGTGACGACCTACAATGAGCAGTTCTTC
TRBV27,TRBJ2-7,NA,NA,CASGYRFEQYF,TGTGCCAGCGGGTACAGGTTCGAGCAGTACTTC
TRBV7-2,TRBJ2-1,TRBD2,NA,CASGLGGASSIEQFF,TGTGCCAGCGGACTCGGGGGGGCCAGTTCTATTGAGCAGTTCTTC
TRBV27,TRBJ2-3,NA,NA,CASRQDRSDTQYF,TGTGCCAGCAGGCAGGACAGAAGCGATACGCAGTATTTT
TRBV30,TRBJ2-5,TRBD2,NA,CAWSGTSETQYF,TGTGCCTGGAGTGGGACTAGCGAGACCCAGTACTTC
TRBV7-6,TRBJ2-3,NA,NA,CASSLATRGDTQYF,TGTGCCAGCAGCTTAGCCACCAGGGGTGATACGCAGTATTTT
TRBV2,TRBJ1-2,TRBD1,once,CASSNLQGGLNGYTF,TGTGCCAGCAGCAACCTCCAGGGGGGTTTAAATGGCTACACCTTC
TRBV14,TRBJ1-1,NA,NA,CASSQAGRLNTEAFF,TGTGCCAGCAGCCAAGCAGGTCGATTGAACACTGAAGCTTTCTTT
TRBV6-5,TRBJ1-4,NA,NA,CASSAFNEKLFF,TGTGCCAGCAGCGCCTTTAATGAAAAACTGTTTTTT
TRBV2,TRBJ2-5,NA,NA,CASSEDTGRETQYF,TGTGCCAGCAGTGAAGATACAGGGAGGGAGACCCAGTACTTC